The rows below give T cell receptor beta chains drawn from one sample of a study of shared clonotypes between healthy human individuals. Profiled with immunoSEQ multiplex PCR; TCRdb holds only in-frame clones, not every one. The data contain about 490,000 clones, roughly 78% of them singletons. The material sequenced was PBMCs. The receptors come from a woman aged 40 to 50 in good health. Some clones in this sample may be carry-over from other donors' samples. The CDR3 runs from the conserved cysteine through the conserved F or W. A D gene is named only where the DNA matches it firmly. For some rows the clone size is stated as once, few or many, or as a class when expanded; others skip it.

clone size	V gene	J gene	D gene	CDR3 DNA	CDR3 protein
.	TRBV4-3	TRBJ2-7	.	TGCGCCAGCAGCCAAGAGCAGGCCTCAAACCTTTACTACGAGCAGTACTTC	CASSQEQASNLYYEQYF
many	TRBV4-2	TRBJ2-1	.	TGTGCCAGCAGCCAAGAGAGAGGGAGGAGTAATGAGCAGTTCTTC	CASSQERGRSNEQFF
.	TRBV28	TRBJ1-4	.	TGTGCCAGCATTAATTCACTTGCAACTAATGAAAAACTGTTTTTT	CASINSLATNEKLFF
.	TRBV6-1	TRBJ2-3	.	TGTGCCAGCAGTGAAGGCGCAGATACGCAGTATTTT	CASSEGADTQYF
.	TRBV5-5	TRBJ2-5	.	TGTGCCAGCAGGCCTGGGGCTATCAAAGAGACCCAGTACTTC	CASRPGAIKETQYF
.	TRBV5-1	TRBJ2-1	TRBD2	TGCGCCAGCAGCCTGAGCGGGATATACTACAATGAGCAGTTCTTC	CASSLSGIYYNEQFF
few	TRBV18	TRBJ2-1	.	TGTGCCAGCTCACCACCTGGCGGGCCTGAGCAGTTCTTC	CASSPPGGPEQFF
.	TRBV19	TRBJ2-3	.	TGTGCCAGTAGTATAAGGGCTAACACAGATACGCAGTATTTT	CASSIRANTDTQYF
.	TRBV5-1	TRBJ2-3	.	TGCGCCAGCAGACTCACCGGGTCCGCAGATACGCAGTATTTT	CASRLTGSADTQYF
few	TRBV9	TRBJ1-2	TRBD1	TGTGCCAGCAGCGCGGCAGGGACAGGAGTCATCTATGGCTACACCTTC	CASSAAGTGVIYGYTF
.	TRBV4-2	TRBJ2-2	.	TGTGCCAGCAGCCAATCCCTCAGGTCGAACACCGGGGAGCTGTTTTTT	CASSQSLRSNTGELFF
.	TRBV2	TRBJ1-2	.	TGTGCCAGCAGTTCTGAAGGACAGCCTCCTAACTATGGCTACACCTTC	CASSSEGQPPNYGYTF
many	TRBV6-1	TRBJ1-3	.	TGTGCCAGCAGGAAGGAGCCTTCTGGAAACACCATATATTTT	CASRKEPSGNTIYF
.	TRBV10-2	TRBJ2-7	.	TGCGCCAGCAGTGAGTCCCAGAGCTCCTACGAGCAGTACTTC	CASSESQSSYEQYF
.	TRBV5-1	TRBJ1-1	.	TGCGCCAGCAGCCGTTCCCAGAACACTGAAGCTTTCTTT	CASSRSQNTEAFF
.	TRBV10-2	TRBJ2-7	.	TGCGCCAGCCAAGGCTTTGTAAGGAACGAGCAGTACTTC	CASQGFVRNEQYF
.	TRBV19	TRBJ1-5	.	TGTGCCAGTAGTATTTCGGTCAGGGAGGGTCAGCCCCAGCATTTT	CASSISVREGQPQHF
.	TRBV9	TRBJ2-2	.	TGTGCCAGCAGCCCCACCATCGCGGGACAGGGGGAGCTGTTTTTT	CASSPTIAGQGELFF
.	TRBV5-1	TRBJ2-7	.	TGCGCCAGCAGCTTACAACAGGGTAACTCCTACGAGCAGTACTTC	CASSLQQGNSYEQYF
.	TRBV7-2	TRBJ2-1	TRBD2	TGTGCCAGCAGCTCTCGGGGGGGCTACAATGAGCAGTTCTTC	CASSSRGGYNEQFF
.	TRBV5-5	TRBJ2-5	.	TGTGCCAGCAGCTTGGGACAGCTGAATCAAGAGACCCAGCACTTC	CASSLGQLNQETQHF
.	TRBV18	TRBJ2-7	TRBD1	TGTGCCAGCTCACTGGGACAGACGATTTACGAGCAGTACTTC	CASSLGQTIYEQYF
few	TRBV9	TRBJ1-2	TRBD1	TGTGCCAGCAGCGTAGCCGCCCGGGAGGGACAGGGAAGAGGAGGCTACACCTTC	CASSVAAREGQGRGGYTF
.	TRBV7-2	TRBJ1-1	TRBD1	TGTGCCAGCAGCTTAGTTGGGACAGGGACTGAAGCTTTCTTT	CASSLVGTGTEAFF
few	TRBV19	TRBJ2-1	TRBD2	TGTGCCAGTAGTATTACTAGCGACGGCCACAATGAGCAGTTCTTC	CASSITSDGHNEQFF
.	TRBV29-1	TRBJ1-2	.	TGCAGCGTTGAAGAGTCGGGCAGGCCCTATGGCTACACCTTC	CSVEESGRPYGYTF
.	TRBV30	TRBJ2-1	TRBD2	TGTGCCTGGAGTGTCCCGACTAGCGGTGTAAACAGCTCCTACAATGAGCAGTTCTTC	CAWSVPTSGVNSSYNEQFF
.	TRBV20-1	TRBJ2-7	.	TGCAGTGCTAGAGTAGGCGAGCAGTACTTC	CSARVGEQYF
.	TRBV6-4	TRBJ2-1	TRBD2	TGTGCCAGCAGCACCGCGGGAGAAAACAATGAGCAGTTCTTC	CASSTAGENNEQFF
.	TRBV25-1	TRBJ2-7	.	TGTGCCAGCAGTGAAGGGGCTGCGGGCGGCCACGAGCAGTACTTC	CASSEGAAGGHEQYF
.	TRBV15	TRBJ2-2	TRBD2	TGTGCCACCAGCAGAAACGGGGGGGCGAACACCGGGGAGCTGTTTTTT	CATSRNGGANTGELFF
.	TRBV7-3	TRBJ2-2	.	TGTGCCAGCAGCCCGCAACTCGCCGGGGAGCTGTTTTTT	CASSPQLAGELFF
.	TRBV6-5	TRBJ1-1	.	TGTGCCAGCAGTTTTAACCCTTCAGGAACTGAAGCTTTCTTT	CASSFNPSGTEAFF
.	TRBV27	TRBJ2-7	.	TGTGCCAGCAGTTTAGTTTCATCCTACGAGCAGTACTTC	CASSLVSSYEQYF
.	TRBV28	TRBJ1-2	.	TGTGCCAGCAGTTTAAGGATCGCGGGAGGCTACACCTTC	CASSLRIAGGYTF
.	TRBV25-1	TRBJ1-1	.	TGTGCCAGCAGCGCCCCCGGGGGGTACACTGAAGCTTTCTTT	CASSAPGGYTEAFF
.	TRBV5-8	TRBJ2-7	TRBD2	TGTGCCAGCAGACTAGCGGGAGGGGGCTACGAGCAGTACTTC	CASRLAGGGYEQYF
.	TRBV7-2	TRBJ2-1	.	TGTGCCAGCAGCGAGATAACTAGAATTTTTAATGAGCAGTTCTTC	CASSEITRIFNEQFF
.	TRBV6-1	TRBJ1-1	TRBD1	TGTGCCAGCAGCCTTACAGGGGGCGCGGGGACTGAAGCTTTCTTT	CASSLTGGAGTEAFF
once	TRBV7-9	TRBJ1-5	.	TGTGCCAGCAGCCCTGGAGAGAGCTATAGCAATCAGCCCCAGCATTTT	CASSPGESYSNQPQHF
.	TRBV7-6	TRBJ2-1	.	TGTGCCAGCAGCTTAGCGCAGCCGGCACCCTACAATGAGCAGTTCTTC	CASSLAQPAPYNEQFF
.	TRBV5-1	TRBJ2-7	.	TGCGCCAGCAGCCCTAAGGAACTTTTCCCCTACGAACAGTACTTC	CASSPKELFPYEQYF
few	TRBV7-2	TRBJ2-1	TRBD2	TGTGCCAGCAGCCTAGTCAGACTAGCGGGAAGGGGCTCCTACAATGAGCAGTTCTTC	CASSLVRLAGRGSYNEQFF
.	TRBV7-2	TRBJ2-1	.	TGTGCCAGCAGCGTTAGGTCGTACAATGAGCAGTTCTTC	CASSVRSYNEQFF
few	TRBV2	TRBJ2-7	TRBD2	TGTGCCAGCAGTGACGGTCGGGGGGGGTACGAGCAGTACTTC	CASSDGRGGYEQYF